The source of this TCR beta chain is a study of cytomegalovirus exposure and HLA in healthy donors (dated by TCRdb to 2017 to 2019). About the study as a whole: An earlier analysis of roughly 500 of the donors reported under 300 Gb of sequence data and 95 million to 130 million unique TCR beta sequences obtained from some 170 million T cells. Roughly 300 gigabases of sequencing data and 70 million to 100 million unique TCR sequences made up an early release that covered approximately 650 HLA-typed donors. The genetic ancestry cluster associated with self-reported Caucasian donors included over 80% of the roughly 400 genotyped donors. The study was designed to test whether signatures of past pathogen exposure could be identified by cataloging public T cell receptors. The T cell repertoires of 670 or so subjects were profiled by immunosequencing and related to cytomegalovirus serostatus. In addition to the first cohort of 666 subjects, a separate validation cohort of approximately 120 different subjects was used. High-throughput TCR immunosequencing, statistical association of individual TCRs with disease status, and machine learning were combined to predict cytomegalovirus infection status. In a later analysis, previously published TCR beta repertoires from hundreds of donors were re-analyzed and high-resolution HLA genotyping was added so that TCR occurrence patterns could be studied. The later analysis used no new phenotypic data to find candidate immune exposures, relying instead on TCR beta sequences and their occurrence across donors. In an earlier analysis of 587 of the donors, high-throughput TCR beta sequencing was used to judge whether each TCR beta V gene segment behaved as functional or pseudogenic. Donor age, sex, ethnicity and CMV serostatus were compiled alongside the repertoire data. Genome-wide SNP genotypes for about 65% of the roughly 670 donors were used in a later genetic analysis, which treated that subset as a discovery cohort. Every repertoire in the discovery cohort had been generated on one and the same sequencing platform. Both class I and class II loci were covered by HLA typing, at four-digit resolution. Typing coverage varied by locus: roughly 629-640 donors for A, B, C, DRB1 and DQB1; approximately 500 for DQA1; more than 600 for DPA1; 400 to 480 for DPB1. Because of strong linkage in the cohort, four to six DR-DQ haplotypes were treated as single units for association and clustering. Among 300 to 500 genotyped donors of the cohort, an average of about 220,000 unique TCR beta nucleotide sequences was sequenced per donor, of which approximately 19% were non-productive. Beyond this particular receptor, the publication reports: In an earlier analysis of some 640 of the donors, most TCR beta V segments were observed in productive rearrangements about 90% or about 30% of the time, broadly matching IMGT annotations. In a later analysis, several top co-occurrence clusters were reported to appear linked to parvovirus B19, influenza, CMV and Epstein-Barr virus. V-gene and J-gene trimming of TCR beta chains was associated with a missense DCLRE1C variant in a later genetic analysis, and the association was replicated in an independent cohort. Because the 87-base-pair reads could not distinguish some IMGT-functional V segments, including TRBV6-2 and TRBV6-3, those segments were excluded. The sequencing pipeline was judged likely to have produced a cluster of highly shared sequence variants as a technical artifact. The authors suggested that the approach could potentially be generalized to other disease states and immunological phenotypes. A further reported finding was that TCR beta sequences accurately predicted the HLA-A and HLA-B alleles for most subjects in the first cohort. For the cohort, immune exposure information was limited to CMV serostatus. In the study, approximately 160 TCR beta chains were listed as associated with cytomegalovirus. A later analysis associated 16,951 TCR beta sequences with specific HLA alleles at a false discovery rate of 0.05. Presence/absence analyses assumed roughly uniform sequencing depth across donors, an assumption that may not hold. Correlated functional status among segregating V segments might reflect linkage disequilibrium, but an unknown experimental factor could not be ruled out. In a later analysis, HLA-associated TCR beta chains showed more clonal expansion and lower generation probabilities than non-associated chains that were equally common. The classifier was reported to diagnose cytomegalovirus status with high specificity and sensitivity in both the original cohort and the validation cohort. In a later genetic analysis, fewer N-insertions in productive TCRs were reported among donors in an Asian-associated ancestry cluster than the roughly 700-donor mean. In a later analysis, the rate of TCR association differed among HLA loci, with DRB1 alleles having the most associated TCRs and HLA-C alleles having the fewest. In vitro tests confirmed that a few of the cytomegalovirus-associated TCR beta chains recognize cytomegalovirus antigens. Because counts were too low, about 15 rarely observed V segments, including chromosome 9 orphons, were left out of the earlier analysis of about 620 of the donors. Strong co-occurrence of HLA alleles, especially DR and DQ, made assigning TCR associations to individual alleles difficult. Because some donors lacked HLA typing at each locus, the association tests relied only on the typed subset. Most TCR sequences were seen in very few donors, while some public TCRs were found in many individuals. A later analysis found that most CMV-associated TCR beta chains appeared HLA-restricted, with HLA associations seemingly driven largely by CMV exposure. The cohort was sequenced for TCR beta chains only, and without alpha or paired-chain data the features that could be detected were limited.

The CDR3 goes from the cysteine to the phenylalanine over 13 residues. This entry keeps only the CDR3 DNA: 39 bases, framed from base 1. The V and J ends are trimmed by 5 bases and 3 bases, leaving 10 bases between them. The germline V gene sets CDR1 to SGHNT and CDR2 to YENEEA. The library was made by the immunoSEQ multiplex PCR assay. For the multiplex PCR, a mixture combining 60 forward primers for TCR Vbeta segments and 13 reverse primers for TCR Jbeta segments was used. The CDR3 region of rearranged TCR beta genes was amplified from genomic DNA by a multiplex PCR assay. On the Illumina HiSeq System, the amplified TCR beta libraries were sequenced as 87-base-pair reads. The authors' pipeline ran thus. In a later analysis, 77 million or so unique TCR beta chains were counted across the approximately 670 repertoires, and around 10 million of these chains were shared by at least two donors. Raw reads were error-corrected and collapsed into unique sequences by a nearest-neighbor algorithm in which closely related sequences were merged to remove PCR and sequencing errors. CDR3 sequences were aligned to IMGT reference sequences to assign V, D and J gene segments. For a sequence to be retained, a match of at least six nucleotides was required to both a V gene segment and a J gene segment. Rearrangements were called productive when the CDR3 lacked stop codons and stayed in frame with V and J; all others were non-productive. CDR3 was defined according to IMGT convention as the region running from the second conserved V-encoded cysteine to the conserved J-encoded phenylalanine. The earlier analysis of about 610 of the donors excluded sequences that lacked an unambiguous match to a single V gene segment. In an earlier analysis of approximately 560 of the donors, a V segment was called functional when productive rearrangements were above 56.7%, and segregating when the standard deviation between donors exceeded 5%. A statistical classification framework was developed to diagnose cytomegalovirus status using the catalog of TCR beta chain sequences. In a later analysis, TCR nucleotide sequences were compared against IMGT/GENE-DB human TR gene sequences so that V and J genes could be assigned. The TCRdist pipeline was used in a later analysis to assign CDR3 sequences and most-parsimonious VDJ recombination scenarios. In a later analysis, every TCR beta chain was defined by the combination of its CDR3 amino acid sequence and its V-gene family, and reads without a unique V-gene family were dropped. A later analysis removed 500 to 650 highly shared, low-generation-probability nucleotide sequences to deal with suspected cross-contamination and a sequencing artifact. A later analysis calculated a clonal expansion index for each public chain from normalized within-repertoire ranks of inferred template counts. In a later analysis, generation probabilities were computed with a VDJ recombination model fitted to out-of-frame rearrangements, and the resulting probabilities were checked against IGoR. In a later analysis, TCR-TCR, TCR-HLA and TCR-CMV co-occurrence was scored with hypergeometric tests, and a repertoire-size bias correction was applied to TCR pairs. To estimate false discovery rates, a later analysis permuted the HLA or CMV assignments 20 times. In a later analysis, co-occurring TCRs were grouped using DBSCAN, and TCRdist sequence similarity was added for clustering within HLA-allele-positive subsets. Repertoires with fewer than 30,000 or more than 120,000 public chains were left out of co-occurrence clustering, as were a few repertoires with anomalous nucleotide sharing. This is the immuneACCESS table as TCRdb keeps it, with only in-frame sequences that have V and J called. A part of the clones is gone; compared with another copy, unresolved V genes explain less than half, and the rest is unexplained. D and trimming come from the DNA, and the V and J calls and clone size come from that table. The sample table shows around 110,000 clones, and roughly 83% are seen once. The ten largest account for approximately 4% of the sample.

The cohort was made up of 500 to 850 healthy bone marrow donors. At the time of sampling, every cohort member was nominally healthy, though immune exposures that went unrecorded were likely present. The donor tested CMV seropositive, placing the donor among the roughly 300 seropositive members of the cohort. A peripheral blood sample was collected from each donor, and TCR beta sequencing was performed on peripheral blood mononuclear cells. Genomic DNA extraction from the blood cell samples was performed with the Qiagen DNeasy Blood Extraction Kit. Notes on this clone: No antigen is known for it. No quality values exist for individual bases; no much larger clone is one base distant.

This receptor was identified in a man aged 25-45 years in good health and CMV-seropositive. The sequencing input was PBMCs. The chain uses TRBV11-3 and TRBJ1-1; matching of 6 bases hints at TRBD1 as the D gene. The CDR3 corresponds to CASSPRGDTEAFF. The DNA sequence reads TGTGCCAGCAGCCCCAGGGGCGACACTGAAGCTTTCTTT.